This TCR beta chain was obtained from a study of T cell repertoires in cytomegalovirus infection. Study context: Both recently identified HLA-C-restricted and well-studied HLA-B-restricted CMV epitopes were used in the study. Public TCR beta signatures provided an indication of both CMV infection and a matching HLA type. Points from the study as a whole: CMV carriers having the relevant HLA were flagged by cumulative public TCR beta family frequency. Dominant in the ex vivo response were TCR beta clonotypes restricted by HLA-C and specific for CMV.

From the reads, TCRdb called clonotypes with MiXCR, one entry per CDR3 protein. The sample has 650,000 to 850,000 distinct CDR3 sequences; just under 30% are singletons. This clonotype has ten or more counts. Its antigen remains unidentified. This CDR3 contains 13 residues. Germline V CDR1 and CDR2: SGHVS, FNYEAQ. V was trimmed by 5 bases and J by 7 bases, leaving 11 bases between them. The sequenced sample was cultured CD8+ T cells from PBMCs, obtained from culture after CMV antigen stimulation. The genes are TRBV7-6 and TRBJ2-2, with D possibly matching TRBD1 (5 bases). The sequence came from a human donor in good health (CMV status not recorded). Some clones in this sample may be carry-over from other donors' samples. The CDR3, as DNA: TGTGCCAGCAGCCCCAGGGTGAACGGGGAGCTGTTTTTT. This translates into CASSPRVNGELFF.